The 8 T cell receptor beta chains below were found in one sample sequenced in a study of blood T cell repertoires in COVID-19. The repertoire was sequenced with immunoSEQ multiplex PCR; TCRdb's copy has only in-frame clones and lacks some. The table includes about 200,000 clones, over 70% detected once. Sequencing input: peripheral blood. These receptors were obtained from a woman in her fifties or sixties with acute or convalescent COVID-19.

The rearrangement uses TRBV3-1 (or the pseudogene TRBV3-2) and TRBJ2-7, with D tentatively TRBD2 (6 bases). The V end was cut by 1 base, the J end by 3 bases, with 16 bases between. Germline V gene sequence: CDR1 LGHDT, CDR2 YNNKEL (reference sequence). The length of the CDR3 is 16 residues. DNA for the CDR3: TGTGCCAGCAGCCAAGGTAGGGCCGCAGCGGGCTACGAGCAGTACTTC. Translation gives CASSQGRAAAGYEQYF.

The chain uses TRBV19 and TRBJ1-5, with D perhaps matching TRBD1 (5 bases). The CDR3 extends over 15 amino acids. The V gene lost 3 bases and the J gene lost 9 bases, with 18 bases spanning the gap. Germline V CDR1 and CDR2: LNHDA, SQIVND (reference sequence). The CDR3 bases are TGTGCCAGTAGTATTGGGCAGGGAAGAGCTTCGCCCCAGCATTTT. Translation: CASSIGQGRASPQHF.

J is TRBJ2-7 and V is TRBV9, with D possibly matching TRBD2 (6 bases). This CDR3 contains 15 residues. V was cut by 4 bases and J by 1 base, with 15 bases left in between. Per the germline V gene, CDR1 is SGDLS and CDR2 is YYNGEE. Here the CDR3 reads CASSPSGTLSYEQYF. CDR3 nucleotide sequence: TGTGCCAGCAGCCCGTCCGGGACTCTTTCCTACGAGCAGTACTTC.

This sequence joins TRBV11-2 and TRBJ1-6; D perhaps matches TRBD1 (6 bases). The CDR3 contains 16 residues. CDR1 is SGHAT and CDR2 is FQNNGV in the germline V gene. V lost 5 bases and J 8 bases, leaving 19 bases between the germline ends. Here the CDR3 reads CASSLSGVERDSPLHF. CDR3 coding DNA: TGTGCCAGCAGCCTCTCAGGGGTGGAAAGGGATTCACCCCTCCACTTT.

The CDR3 sequence is CASSLAGTYEQYF. The CDR3 region has the DNA TGTGCCAGCAGCTTAGCCGGTACCTACGAGCAGTACTTC. The rearrangement uses TRBV7-9 and TRBJ2-7; D is undetermined. Trimming stripped 0 bases from V and 2 bases from J, with 5 bases between. The germline CDR1 and CDR2 sequences are SEHNR and FQNEAQ (reference sequence). The CDR3 is made up of 13 amino acids.

This clone was seen only once. V gene TRBV28 combines with J gene TRBJ1-2; TRBD1 aligns across 8 bases. The CDR3 covers 13 residues. Germline V CDR1 and CDR2: MDHEN, SYDVKM. V lost 5 bases and J lost 8; bases outside the gene matches: 7. The CDR3 loop reads CASSATGASGYTF. Written as DNA, the CDR3 is TGTGCCAGCAGTGCGACAGGGGCGTCCGGCTACACCTTC.

The chain couples TRBV10-3 to TRBJ2-3, with D hard to call. This CDR3 region has 14 residues. In germline, CDR1 is ENHRY, CDR2 SYGVKD. The V end lost 7 bases, the J end lost 1 base, and 12 bases lay between the germline ends. CDR3 in DNA: TGTGCCATCACGCCTGGTCGGGGCACAGATACGCAGTATTTT. Residues: CAITPGRGTDTQYF.

In this sample, this clone turned up once. The V call is TRBV19, the J call TRBJ1-1; D is ambiguous. Germline assignment: CDR1 LNHDA and CDR2 SQIVND (reference sequence). CDR3 length equals 13 residues. Trimming cost V 5 bases and J 0 bases, with 7 bases left between them. This CDR3 is CASSLSLNTEAFF. DNA of the CDR3: TGTGCCAGTAGTTTGTCTCTGAACACTGAAGCTTTCTTT.